The 13 T cell receptor beta chains reported below all come from one sample, sequenced in a study of blood T cells in healthy people across ages. Sample-barcoded 5' priming and a J-beta primer mix drove a second PCR of roughly 6 to 12 cycles. MiXCR was run by TCRdb on the 5' RACE reads, yielding one entry per CDR3 protein. The sample includes more than 600,000 distinct CDR3 sequences, around 25% seen only once; the top ten take around 9.2%. The data were also submitted as part of a second study, on T cells of mothers and their children.

The sample comprised blood. All receptors come from a boy aged 10-17 years in good health.

This rearrangement joins TRBV7-9 to TRBJ2-5, with TRBD2 matching over 9 bases. V dropped 8 bases and J dropped 11; count of bases not matched to a gene: 12. The germline CDR1 and CDR2 sequences are SEHNR and FQNEAQ (reference sequence). The CDR3 covers 13 residues. The CDR3 protein is CASESERGVEQYF. CDR3 in DNA: TGTGCCAGCGAATCGGAGCGGGGGGTGGAGCAGTACTTC.

This chain connects TRBV18 to TRBJ1-2; no clear D. The length of the CDR3 is 14 residues. The V end lost 3 bases, the J end lost 2 bases, and 10 bases lay between the germline ends. The V gene's germline CDR1 is KGHSH and CDR2 LQKENI. CDR3 coding DNA: TGTGCCAGCTCACCCGGCCTAGACAACTATGGCTACACCTTC. As protein: CASSPGLDNYGYTF. The variable domain in full, completed from reference TRBV18 and TRBJ1-2, reads NAGVMQNPRHLVRRRGQEARLRCSPMKGHSHVYWYRQLPEEGLKFMVYLQKENIIDESGMPKERFSAEFPKEGPSILRIQQVVRGDSAAYFCASSPGLDNYGYTFGSGTRLTVV.

V and J are TRBV11-2 and TRBJ2-4, with 9 bases aligning to TRBD2. The CDR3 totals 22 residues. Looked up from germline, CDR1 is SGHAT and CDR2 is FQNNGV. V shed 3 bases and J 3 bases; nucleotides not matched to a gene: 24. The CDR3 loop reads CASSFRPGKISGGARGKNIQYF. Here the CDR3 DNA reads TGTGCCAGCAGCTTCCGTCCAGGGAAGATTAGCGGGGGAGCTCGGGGCAAAAACATTCAGTACTTC.

CDR3 nucleotides: TGTGCCAGCAGAACACTAGAAACCCAGTACTTC. It encodes CASRTLETQYF. The V and J genes are TRBV12-3 or TRBV12-4 and TRBJ2-5, with D tentatively TRBD2 (5 bases). CDR3 length: 11 amino acids. V was clipped by 6 bases and J by 8 bases, with 10 bases between them.

This clonotype was found a few times. An end of the junction does not agree with germline; a read error may underlie this. The CDR3 DNA reads as TGTGTCAGCAGCGAGGGACAGGGACACTCTGGGGCCAACGTCCTGACTTTC. Residues: CVSSEGQGHSGANVLTF. The rearrangement joins TRBV9 to TRBJ2-6; 9 bases are a match to TRBD1. From germline, CDR1 is SGDLS and CDR2 YYNGEE. The CDR3 has 17 amino acids.

This clonotype was seen a handful of times. The J gene is TRBJ2-7, the V gene TRBV6-5, with D maybe TRBD2 (6 bases). V lost 5 bases, J lost 7 bases, and 9 bases lay in between. This CDR3 spans 11 amino acids. Germline assignment: CDR1 MNHEY and CDR2 SVGAGI. This chain's CDR3 is CASSRRGEQYF. CDR3 in DNA: TGTGCCAGCAGTCGCCGGGGGGAGCAGTACTTC.

The chain employs TRBV2 and TRBJ1-2; 7 bases fit TRBD1. J gave up 4 bases and V 8 bases, and 4 bases lay outside the gene matches. Germline values: CDR1 SNHLY, CDR2 FYNNEI. This CDR3 contains 12 residues. CDR3 region: CASAGTAYGYTF. The DNA for the CDR3 is TGTGCCAGCGCCGGGACAGCCTATGGCTACACCTTC.

V usage is TRBV7-9 and J usage is TRBJ1-3; 7 nucleotides line up with TRBD1. In germline, CDR1 is SEHNR, CDR2 FQNEAQ (reference sequence). The junction had 6 bases not matched to a gene; V was cut back by 3 bases and J by 4 bases. CDR3 length: 15 amino acids. CDR3 sequence reads: CASSLPIQGGNTIYF. The CDR3 DNA sequence: TGTGCCAGCAGCTTGCCCATACAGGGGGGAAACACCATATATTTT.

About this clonotype: Relative to the germline gene, one junction end is altered; a read error may explain this. In DNA form, the CDR3 reads TGTGCCAGCAGTTACTCGCAGGGACTCTACGATGAGCAGTTCTTC. Its translation is CASSYSQGLYDEQFF. The chain uses TRBV6-6 and TRBJ2-1; perhaps TRBD2 as D (6 bases). The CDR3 is 15 residues long. Germline-derived CDR1 and CDR2 are MNHNY and SVGAGI (reference sequence).

Concerning this clonotype itself: One end of the junction varies from germline; a read error may be responsible. The J gene is TRBJ2-1, the V gene TRBV2, with D tentatively TRBD1 (5 bases). The J call is uncertain, as TRBJ2-5 better fits the DNA end. Germline CDR1 SNHLY, CDR2 FYNNEI. There are 16 residues in the CDR3. The CDR3 nucleotides are TGTGCCAGCCGGCGAAGTAAGCAGGGCTACCAAGAGGCCCAGTACTTC. This sequence encodes CASRRSKQGYQEAQYF.

This clonotype was seen a few times. The V and J genes are TRBV24-1 and TRBJ2-5; 7 bases are a match to TRBD1. The CDR3 contains 15 residues. The trim removed 4 bases at V and 3 bases at J, leaving 7 bases unmatched. Per the germline V gene, CDR1 is KGHDR and CDR2 is SFDVKD. The CDR3 DNA is TGTGCCACCAGTGACTTCACAACAGGGGAAGAGACCCAGTACTTC. The encoded protein is CATSDFTTGEETQYF.

Here the CDR3 reads CASSRPGGSYEQYF. The DNA of the CDR3 is TGTGCCAGCAGTCGACCGGGGGGCTCCTACGAGCAGTACTTC. This chain links TRBV28 with TRBJ2-5, with 7 nucleotides matching TRBD2. The J call is doubtful: the DNA matches TRBJ2-7 better. CDR1 is MDHEN and CDR2 is SYDVKM in the germline V gene. This CDR3 is 14 amino acids long.

This clonotype came up a few times. The chain combines TRBV7-2 with TRBJ2-1; 11 positions match TRBD2. The J call may be in error: the DNA end matches TRBJ2-7 better. The CDR3 runs to 16 residues. Per germline, CDR1 SGHTA and CDR2 FQGNSA. CDR3 sequence (DNA): TGTGCCAGCAGTCGACGTAGCGGGGGGGAAACCTACGAGCAGTACTTC. Amino acids: CASSRRSGGETYEQYF.